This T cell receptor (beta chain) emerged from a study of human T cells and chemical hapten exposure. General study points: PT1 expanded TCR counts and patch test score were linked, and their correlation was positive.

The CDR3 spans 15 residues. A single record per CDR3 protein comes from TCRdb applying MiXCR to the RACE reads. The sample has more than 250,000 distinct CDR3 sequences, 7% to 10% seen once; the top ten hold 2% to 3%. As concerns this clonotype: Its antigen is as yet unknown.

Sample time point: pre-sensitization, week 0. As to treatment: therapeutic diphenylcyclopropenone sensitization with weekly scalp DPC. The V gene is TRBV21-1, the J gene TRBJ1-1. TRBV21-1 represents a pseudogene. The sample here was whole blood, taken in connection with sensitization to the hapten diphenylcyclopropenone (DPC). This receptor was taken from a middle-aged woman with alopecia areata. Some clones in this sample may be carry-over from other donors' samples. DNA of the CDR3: TGTGCCAGCAGCAAAACTAAGAGGGAAAACACTGAAGCTTTCTTT. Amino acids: CASSKTKRENTEAFF.